Below, one T cell receptor beta chain is given with its context. Its antigen is not identified. Reverse transcription of roughly 0.5 to 1 ug RNA was carried out with random hexamers. One entry per CDR3 protein results from TCRdb running MiXCR on the immunoSEQ multiplex PCR reads. The sample yields approximately 220,000 distinct CDR3 sequences, roughly nine tenths seen once. The data originate from a study of CD8 T cells in Susac syndrome. Study conclusions and caveats: The relatively small number of individuals in the TCR sequencing and HLA analysis was acknowledged by the study.

CD8+ and CD4+ T cells from blood underwent TCR beta sequencing, which was carried out in a high-throughput format. Negative isolation yielded the CD8+ and CD4+ T cells, while FACS enriched the TEMRA cells. This receptor was identified in a human donor with multiple sclerosis. Sample: CD8+ T cells from PBMCs.

CDR3 protein: CASSQGSVARESYNEQFF. CDR3 DNA: TGCGCCAGCAGCCAAGGATCGGTAGCCCGTGAGTCCTACAATGAGCAGTTCTTC. The chain has TRBV4-1 and TRBJ2-1, with D unresolved. Germline CDR1 is MGHRA and CDR2 is YSYEKL. V shed 1 base and J shed 1 base, with 17 bases lying between them. This CDR3 has 18 amino acids.